The rows below give T cell receptor beta chains drawn from one sample of a study of shared clonotypes between healthy human individuals. Using immunoSEQ multiplex PCR, the repertoire was profiled, and TCRdb retains in-frame clones only, with some absent. Of 520,000 or so clones in the sample, 79% were seen once. Material: PBMCs. The source is a woman aged 40-49 years in good health. Some clones in this sample may be carry-over from other donors' samples. CDR3s include the opening cysteine and the closing phenylalanine or tryptophan. Each record gives: D gene, clone size, V gene, J gene, CDR3 protein, CDR3 DNA. D genes are given only for firm matches. The size entry is marked missing in some rows and otherwise reads once, few, many or a size class.

.,.,TRBV21-1,TRBJ2-7,CASSVERENYYEQYF,TGTGCCAGCAGCGTCGAGCGGGAGAACTACTACGAGCAGTACTTC
.,.,TRBV28,TRBJ1-1,CATRGAALNTEAFF,TGTGCCACCCGGGGGGCAGCTCTGAACACTGAAGCTTTCTTT
.,.,TRBV5-3,TRBJ2-1,CARSLDYNEQFF,TGTGCCAGAAGCTTGGACTACAATGAGCAGTTCTTC
TRBD1,.,TRBV7-9,TRBJ1-5,CASSPGTGAFSNQPQHF,TGTGCCAGCAGCCCCGGGACAGGGGCGTTTAGCAATCAGCCCCAGCATTTT
TRBD2,.,TRBV4-1,TRBJ2-1,CASSQGGLAGLINEQFF,TGCGCCAGCAGCCAAGGAGGCCTAGCGGGACTTATCAATGAGCAGTTCTTC
.,once,TRBV11-1,TRBJ1-5,CASSRTDQPQHF,TGTGCCAGCAGCCGGACTGATCAGCCCCAGCATTTT
.,.,TRBV9,TRBJ2-1,CASSVASPPYSTEQFF,TGTGCCAGCAGCGTAGCCTCACCCCCGTATAGCACGGAGCAGTTCTTC
TRBD2,.,TRBV7-9,TRBJ2-1,CASSLDPGGYTVGEQFF,TGTGCCAGCAGCTTAGACCCCGGGGGGTATACCGTCGGTGAGCAGTTCTTC
.,.,TRBV15,TRBJ2-1,CATSRDPAGGTSYNEQFF,TGTGCCACCAGCAGAGATCCCGCGGGCGGGACATCGTACAATGAGCAGTTCTTC
TRBD1,.,TRBV5-7,TRBJ1-5,CASSHIMRQGFYQPQHF,TGTGCCAGCAGCCACATTATGAGACAGGGTTTCTATCAGCCCCAGCATTTT
.,.,TRBV4-2,TRBJ2-1,CASSHPPIDEQFF,TGTGCCAGCAGCCACCCCCCAATCGATGAGCAGTTCTTC
.,once,TRBV15,TRBJ1-2,CATSRDRPGDGYTF,TGTGCCACCAGCAGAGACCGGCCTGGCGATGGCTACACCTTC
.,.,TRBV18,TRBJ1-2,CASSQGQAYGYTF,TGTGCCAGCTCACAGGGACAAGCCTATGGCTACACCTTC
TRBD2,.,TRBV13,TRBJ2-3,CASSSRLAGVRDTQYF,TGTGCCAGCAGCTCGAGACTAGCGGGAGTCCGTGATACGCAGTATTTT
.,.,TRBV19,TRBJ2-2,CASKGPGELFF,TGTGCCAGTAAGGGTCCCGGGGAGCTGTTTTTT
TRBD2,.,TRBV5-1,TRBJ2-1,CASTELAGVEQFF,TGCGCCAGCACCGAATTAGCGGGAGTCGAGCAGTTCTTC
.,.,TRBV7-2,TRBJ2-1,CASSLLARDEQFF,TGTGCCAGCAGCTTACTAGCGAGGGATGAGCAGTTCTTC
TRBD2,.,TRBV7-2,TRBJ2-7,CASSSWTSSYEQYF,TGTGCCAGCAGCTCTTGGACTAGTTCCTACGAGCAGTACTTC
TRBD1,.,TRBV7-2,TRBJ1-4,CASSFGQGGEKLFF,TGTGCCAGCAGCTTCGGACAGGGAGGAGAAAAACTGTTTTTT
.,.,TRBV7-2,TRBJ2-2,CASSLGGSLRTGELFF,TGTGCCAGCAGCTTAGGTGGGAGTTTGAGAACCGGGGAGCTGTTTTTT
.,.,TRBV27,TRBJ2-2,CASSLWGGPGELFF,TGTGCCAGCAGTTTATGGGGGGGGCCCGGGGAGCTGTTTTTT
TRBD1,.,TRBV7-3,TRBJ1-6,CASSSTRRTGPAKALHF,TGTGCCAGCAGCTCCACCCGAAGGACAGGCCCCGCGAAGGCCCTCCACTTT
TRBD2,medium-sized,TRBV30,TRBJ2-3,CAWSSTGGEIITDTQYF,TGTGCCTGGAGTAGCACGGGAGGAGAGATAATCACAGATACGCAGTATTTT
TRBD1,.,TRBV7-9,TRBJ2-7,CASSSRGTAAYEQYF,TGTGCCAGCAGCTCCCGAGGGACAGCAGCCTACGAGCAGTACTTC
TRBD1,once,TRBV27,TRBJ1-2,CASSWTGNYGYTF,TGTGCCAGCAGTTGGACAGGGAACTATGGCTACACCTTC
.,.,TRBV5-8,TRBJ2-2,CASSLRRNTGELFF,TGTGCCAGCAGCTTACGGCGGAACACCGGGGAGCTGTTTTTT
.,.,TRBV4-3,TRBJ1-2,CASSQAGRYYGYTF,TGCGCCAGCAGCCAAGCGGGACGGTACTATGGCTACACCTTC
TRBD2,.,TRBV5-8,TRBJ2-7,CASRQTSAYEQYF,TGTGCCAGCAGGCAGACTAGCGCCTACGAGCAGTACTTC
TRBD1,few,TRBV30,TRBJ1-1,CAWRQGVNTEAFF,TGTGCCTGGAGACAGGGGGTGAACACTGAAGCTTTCTTT
TRBD2,.,TRBV18,TRBJ2-7,CASSPASGAYEQYF,TGTGCCAGCTCACCTGCTAGCGGGGCCTACGAGCAGTACTTC
.,.,TRBV11-2,TRBJ2-5,CASSLERTQETQYF,TGTGCCAGCAGCTTAGAACGGACCCAAGAGACCCAGTACTTC
.,few,TRBV15,TRBJ2-7,CATSPTTNSYEQYF,TGTGCCACCAGCCCTACAACGAATTCCTACGAGCAGTACTTC
.,.,TRBV28,TRBJ2-3,CASSFPGEFPQYF,TGTGCCAGCAGTTTCCCGGGAGAGTTTCCGCAGTATTTT
.,once,TRBV30,TRBJ2-3,CAWNPLGGTGRTDTQYF,TGTGCCTGGAACCCCCTTGGGGGGACCGGACGGACAGATACGCAGTATTTT